Listed below are T cell receptor beta chains from one sample, sequenced in a study of blood T cell repertoires in COVID-19. This table comes from immunoSEQ multiplex PCR, and its TCRdb copy is limited to in-frame clones, with some not included. The table shows about 350,000 clones, with approximately 84% occurring only once. Sequenced input: PBMCs or T cells enriched from blood (not recorded which). Receptors originate from a woman in her 30s who had recovered from COVID-19. Both conserved end residues are part of each CDR3. Fields, in order: clone size, J gene, D gene, V gene, CDR3 DNA, CDR3 protein. D genes are given only for firm matches. Only some rows state a clone size, as once, few, many or a class for expanded clones.

clone_size: NA
j_call: TRBJ1-5
d_call: NA
v_call: TRBV27
cdr3_nt: TGTGCCAGCAGTTTGGGAGGGGGTGGCAATCAGCCCCAGCATTTT
cdr3_aa: CASSLGGGGNQPQHF

clone_size: NA
j_call: TRBJ2-1
d_call: TRBD1
v_call: TRBV2
cdr3_nt: TGTGCCAGCAGTGAAGGCCATCCGGGAAGGGGGCTGTTTTATCGGTTCTTC
cdr3_aa: CASSEGHPGRGLFYRFF

clone_size: NA
j_call: TRBJ1-3
d_call: TRBD1
v_call: TRBV2
cdr3_nt: TGTGCCAGCAAGGACAGGGCCTCTGGAAACACCATATATTTT
cdr3_aa: CASKDRASGNTIYF

clone_size: NA
j_call: TRBJ1-6
d_call: NA
v_call: TRBV19
cdr3_nt: TGTGCCAGTAGTATAGTAACCGGGGTCACCTCACCCCTCCACTTT
cdr3_aa: CASSIVTGVTSPLHF

clone_size: NA
j_call: TRBJ1-3
d_call: NA
v_call: TRBV2
cdr3_nt: TGTGCCAGACTCCCCCGGGAGGGAAACACCATATATTTT
cdr3_aa: CARLPREGNTIYF

clone_size: NA
j_call: TRBJ1-2
d_call: NA
v_call: TRBV6-5
cdr3_nt: TGTGCCAGCAGTTACTCCTCACAAAACTATGGCTACACCTTC
cdr3_aa: CASSYSSQNYGYTF

clone_size: NA
j_call: TRBJ2-5
d_call: NA
v_call: TRBV7-9
cdr3_nt: TGTGCCAGCAGCTCCCGGACTAATCAAGAGACCCAGTACTTC
cdr3_aa: CASSSRTNQETQYF

clone_size: NA
j_call: TRBJ1-1
d_call: NA
v_call: TRBV4-2
cdr3_nt: TGTGCCAGCCGGTTGGCGGGGACCACTGAAGCTTTCTTT
cdr3_aa: CASRLAGTTEAFF

clone_size: once
j_call: TRBJ2-5
d_call: TRBD1
v_call: TRBV7-8
cdr3_nt: TGTGCCAGCAGCTTATCCCCGAGGGACAGGGAAAGCCAAGAGACCCAGTACTTC
cdr3_aa: CASSLSPRDRESQETQYF

clone_size: NA
j_call: TRBJ2-3
d_call: NA
v_call: TRBV29-1
cdr3_nt: TGCAGCGTCGGGGACAACCCAGATACGCAGTATTTT
cdr3_aa: CSVGDNPDTQYF

clone_size: NA
j_call: TRBJ2-7
d_call: TRBD2
v_call: TRBV4-1
cdr3_nt: TGCGCCAGCAGCCAAGGGAGTCTAGCGGACCTCTCCTACGAGCAGTACTTC
cdr3_aa: CASSQGSLADLSYEQYF

clone_size: NA
j_call: TRBJ2-2
d_call: NA
v_call: TRBV19
cdr3_nt: TGTGCCAGCCGCGAGAGGGCAACCGGGGAGCTGTTTTTT
cdr3_aa: CASRERATGELFF

clone_size: NA
j_call: TRBJ1-1
d_call: TRBD1
v_call: TRBV18
cdr3_nt: TGTGCCAGCTCTACGGGACAGCCGACAAACCCGAACACTGAAGCTTTCTTT
cdr3_aa: CASSTGQPTNPNTEAFF

clone_size: NA
j_call: TRBJ2-2
d_call: TRBD1
v_call: TRBV10-2
cdr3_nt: TGCGCCACCTTGGGACAGTCGAACACCGGGGAGCTGTTTTTT
cdr3_aa: CATLGQSNTGELFF

clone_size: NA
j_call: TRBJ2-2
d_call: TRBD1
v_call: TRBV27
cdr3_nt: TGTGCCAGCAGTTCCAGGGGGCTGAGGAACACCGGGGAGCTGTTTTTT
cdr3_aa: CASSSRGLRNTGELFF

clone_size: NA
j_call: TRBJ2-1
d_call: TRBD2
v_call: TRBV6-2/TRBV6-3
cdr3_nt: TGTGCCAGCAGCATAGCGGGGGGAAGGTATGAGCAGTTCTTC
cdr3_aa: CASSIAGGRYEQFF

clone_size: NA
j_call: TRBJ2-5
d_call: TRBD1
v_call: TRBV24-1
cdr3_nt: TGTGCCACCAGTGATCCCCGACCGGGACAGGGAAGAGGAGAGACCCAGTACTTC
cdr3_aa: CATSDPRPGQGRGETQYF

clone_size: NA
j_call: TRBJ1-1
d_call: TRBD1
v_call: TRBV6-5
cdr3_nt: TGTGCCAGCAGTTACTTAGTGACAGGGGGCCACACTGAAGCTTTCTTT
cdr3_aa: CASSYLVTGGHTEAFF

clone_size: NA
j_call: TRBJ1-2
d_call: TRBD1
v_call: TRBV30
cdr3_nt: TGTGCCTGGATCGCCCAGCTTGACAGGGACCATGGCTACACCTTC
cdr3_aa: CAWIAQLDRDHGYTF

clone_size: NA
j_call: TRBJ2-7
d_call: NA
v_call: TRBV5-8
cdr3_nt: TGTGCCAGCAGCTTGGAGAGCTTC
cdr3_aa: CASSLESF

clone_size: NA
j_call: TRBJ1-2
d_call: TRBD1
v_call: TRBV6-5
cdr3_nt: TGTGCCAGCAGTTACCAGGGGGCCGCGAGGGGCTACACCTTC
cdr3_aa: CASSYQGAARGYTF

clone_size: NA
j_call: TRBJ2-7
d_call: TRBD1
v_call: TRBV5-1
cdr3_nt: TGCGCCAGCAGCTTACAGGGGGAAGGCTACGAGCAGTACTTC
cdr3_aa: CASSLQGEGYEQYF

clone_size: NA
j_call: TRBJ2-5
d_call: TRBD1
v_call: TRBV6-5
cdr3_nt: TGTGCCAGTAGGCTAGCTTGGACAGGGGAGGAGACCCAGTACTTC
cdr3_aa: CASRLAWTGEETQYF

clone_size: NA
j_call: TRBJ2-3
d_call: NA
v_call: TRBV4-1
cdr3_nt: TGCGCCAGCAGCCAAGCCGGGGCAGATACGCAGTATTTT
cdr3_aa: CASSQAGADTQYF

clone_size: few
j_call: TRBJ1-6
d_call: TRBD1
v_call: TRBV28
cdr3_nt: TGTGCCAGCAGTCGCCGGACAGGGGGAAATTCACCCCTCCACTTT
cdr3_aa: CASSRRTGGNSPLHF

clone_size: NA
j_call: TRBJ2-5
d_call: TRBD2
v_call: TRBV7-8
cdr3_nt: TGTGCCAGCAGCCCCCTCGGGGGGACCCAAGGCGAGACCCAGTACTTC
cdr3_aa: CASSPLGGTQGETQYF

clone_size: NA
j_call: TRBJ2-3
d_call: NA
v_call: TRBV5-1
cdr3_nt: TGCGCCAGCAGCTTGGCCGCAGCGGCTTCTAGCACAGATACGCAGTATTTT
cdr3_aa: CASSLAAAASSTDTQYF

clone_size: NA
j_call: TRBJ2-3
d_call: NA
v_call: TRBV10-1
cdr3_nt: TGCGCCAGCGGGGGCATCCGCACAGATACGCAGTATTTT
cdr3_aa: CASGGIRTDTQYF

clone_size: NA
j_call: TRBJ2-3
d_call: TRBD1
v_call: TRBV7-9
cdr3_nt: TGTGCCAGCCCCGAACCAGGGGACAGGGGCACAGATACGCAGTATTTT
cdr3_aa: CASPEPGDRGTDTQYF

clone_size: NA
j_call: TRBJ1-3
d_call: TRBD1
v_call: TRBV5-1
cdr3_nt: TGCGCCAGCAGCTGGGGGACAGGGTTGGACACCATATATTTT
cdr3_aa: CASSWGTGLDTIYF

clone_size: NA
j_call: TRBJ2-3
d_call: TRBD2
v_call: TRBV9
cdr3_nt: TGTGCCAGCAGCGTAGCGGGGGGGTGGGCAGATACGCAGTATTTT
cdr3_aa: CASSVAGGWADTQYF

clone_size: NA
j_call: TRBJ1-5
d_call: NA
v_call: TRBV28
cdr3_nt: TGTGCCAGCAGTTTCGGCAGGGGTTATGGTTCTCAGCCCCAGCATTTT
cdr3_aa: CASSFGRGYGSQPQHF

clone_size: NA
j_call: TRBJ2-2
d_call: NA
v_call: TRBV30
cdr3_nt: TGTGCCTGGAGCCCACGACTAGGACTGAACACCGGGGAGCTGTTTTTT
cdr3_aa: CAWSPRLGLNTGELFF

clone_size: NA
j_call: TRBJ1-2
d_call: TRBD1
v_call: TRBV7-9
cdr3_nt: TGTGCCAGCATTCCCTCGGGACAGGGGCGCTACACCTTC
cdr3_aa: CASIPSGQGRYTF

clone_size: few
j_call: TRBJ1-1
d_call: NA
v_call: TRBV28
cdr3_nt: TGTGCCAGCAGTTCCTTTAAAAAAGAGGCCCTAGATGAAGCTTTCTTT
cdr3_aa: CASSSFKKEALDEAFF

clone_size: NA
j_call: TRBJ1-5
d_call: TRBD1
v_call: TRBV19
cdr3_nt: TGTGCCAGTAGAGGGACAGGCAATCAGCCCCAGCATTTT
cdr3_aa: CASRGTGNQPQHF

clone_size: NA
j_call: TRBJ1-2
d_call: NA
v_call: TRBV5-4
cdr3_nt: TGTGCCAGCAGCTTTCCCAATTCAGCCCTGGGCGGGGGCTACACCTTC
cdr3_aa: CASSFPNSALGGGYTF

clone_size: NA
j_call: TRBJ1-1
d_call: NA
v_call: TRBV19
cdr3_nt: TGTGCCAGTAGTGCCTCAGGGAACACTGAAGCTTTCTTT
cdr3_aa: CASSASGNTEAFF

clone_size: few
j_call: TRBJ1-2
d_call: TRBD1
v_call: TRBV5-6
cdr3_nt: TGTGCCAGCAGCTTGCAGGGGGCGGGAGCTAACTATGGCTACACCTTC
cdr3_aa: CASSLQGAGANYGYTF

clone_size: NA
j_call: TRBJ2-3
d_call: TRBD1
v_call: TRBV3-1/TRBV3-2
cdr3_nt: TGTGCCAGCAGCCTTTACAGGGGGCGGAGCACAGATACGCAGTATTTT
cdr3_aa: CASSLYRGRSTDTQYF

clone_size: NA
j_call: TRBJ1-2
d_call: TRBD1
v_call: TRBV29-1
cdr3_nt: TGCAGCGTATGGGGGACAGACTATGGCTACACCTTC
cdr3_aa: CSVWGTDYGYTF

clone_size: NA
j_call: TRBJ2-5
d_call: TRBD2
v_call: TRBV7-2
cdr3_nt: TGTGCCAGCAGCTTAGCCCGGACTAGAGTTCAAGAGACCCAGTACTTC
cdr3_aa: CASSLARTRVQETQYF

clone_size: once
j_call: TRBJ2-1
d_call: NA
v_call: TRBV24-1
cdr3_nt: TGTGCCACCAGTGATTTCTCACTCCAGTTCTTC
cdr3_aa: CATSDFSLQFF

clone_size: NA
j_call: TRBJ1-1
d_call: NA
v_call: TRBV2
cdr3_nt: TGTGCCAGCAGACCCGGGATAGGAGCAGGGGTGGAGAACACTGAAGCTTTCTTT
cdr3_aa: CASRPGIGAGVENTEAFF

clone_size: once
j_call: TRBJ2-3
d_call: TRBD2
v_call: TRBV5-1
cdr3_nt: TGCGCCAGCAGCTTGGCTAGCGGGGGAAGGTGGGATACGCAGTATTTT
cdr3_aa: CASSLASGGRWDTQYF

clone_size: few
j_call: TRBJ1-5
d_call: NA
v_call: TRBV6-1
cdr3_nt: TGTGCCAGCAGTGAAGGGACACCGTATCAGCCCCAGCATTTT
cdr3_aa: CASSEGTPYQPQHF

clone_size: NA
j_call: TRBJ1-4
d_call: NA
v_call: TRBV7-9
cdr3_nt: TGTGCCAGCAGCTTAGGTCGACAGCCCCCTGGTACTAATGAAAAACTGTTTTTT
cdr3_aa: CASSLGRQPPGTNEKLFF

clone_size: NA
j_call: TRBJ2-7
d_call: TRBD1
v_call: TRBV6-5
cdr3_nt: TGTGCCAGCATCCCAGACAGGGGGAGTATTTACGAGCAGTACTTC
cdr3_aa: CASIPDRGSIYEQYF